This T cell receptor (beta chain) was observed in a study of cytomegalovirus exposure and HLA in healthy donors. Overall study results and limits: Presence/absence comparisons presumed near-even sequencing depth among donors.

It was with 60 Vbeta and 13 Jbeta primers that the PCR ran. Repertoires were generated with immunoSEQ multiplex PCR, while TCRdb's copy carries only in-frame clones and drops some. The data show 150,000 or so clones, 80% seen once. A note on this clone: Antigen specificity is unknown.

Trimming pared 4 bases from V and 4 bases from J, leaving 13 bases between. Germline V gene lookup returns CDR1 MNHEY and CDR2 SMNVEV (reference sequence). This CDR3 spans 14 amino acids. This receptor was identified in a man over 45 in good health and CMV-seronegative. The gene calls are TRBV27 and TRBJ1-2; D perhaps matches TRBD1 (5 bases). Sequencing was carried out using PBMCs. DNA of the CDR3: TGTGCCAGCAGTTCGACAGACCATGCCTATGGCTACACCTTC. This sequence encodes CASSSTDHAYGYTF.